The next 25 T cell receptor beta chains were all read from a single sample in a study of T-cell reconstitution after alpha-beta-depleted transplantation in children. TCRbeta library construction was performed incorporating unique molecular identifiers. A single record per CDR3 protein comes from TCRdb applying MiXCR to the PCR reads. The table includes under 150,000 distinct CDR3 sequences, about a tenth detected once. The sample consisted of PBMCs, mostly from graft donor cells, taken 180 days after TCRalphabeta/CD19-depleted stem cell transplant. All receptors come from a girl under three years old who had a stem cell transplant for combined immunodeficiency, so the T cells may come from the graft donor.

The table lists this clonotype with a few counts. The chain recombines TRBV5-1 with TRBJ2-5; 8 nucleotides line up with TRBD1. The CDR3 length is 14 residues. Trimming cost V 4 bases and J 4 bases; bases outside gene matches: 6. CDR1 is SGHRS and CDR2 is YFSETQ in the germline V gene. The CDR3 nucleotides are TGCGCCAGCAGCGGACAGGGTAAATTAGAGACCCAGTACTTC. It specifies CASSGQGKLETQYF.

This clonotype appeared a few times. V is TRBV11-2 and J is TRBJ2-7, with 10 bases aligning to TRBD1. Germline V gene sequence: CDR1 SGHAT, CDR2 FQNNGV. Trimming at V came to 4 bases and at J to 3 bases, leaving 9 bases not matched to a gene. This CDR3 contains 16 residues. The CDR3 reads CASSSRTGTGVYEQYF. The CDR3 region has the DNA TGTGCCAGCAGCTCGAGGACCGGGACAGGGGTCTACGAGCAGTACTTC.

The rearrangement joins TRBV7-2 to TRBJ2-3; 9 bases map to TRBD1. V shed 5 bases, J shed 5 bases, and the junction held 8 bases outside the gene matches. The CDR3 consists of 15 residues. The germline CDR1 and CDR2 sequences are SGHTA and FQGNSA. The CDR3 DNA reads TGTGCCAGCAGCCTTAGTTGGGACAGGGTAGATACGCAGTATTTT. As protein: CASSLSWDRVDTQYF.

This clonotype was found once. V gene TRBV7-8 combines with J gene TRBJ2-5; the D is unclear. The ends were cut back, 5 bases at V and 3 bases at J, with 13 bases in the middle. CDR1 and CDR2 (germline): SGHVS, FQNEAQ. The length of the CDR3 is 14 residues. The CDR3 sequence is CASSQTRYEETQYF. The CDR3 DNA reads as TGTGCCAGCAGCCAGACTCGTTACGAAGAGACCCAGTACTTC.

The chain carries TRBV7-9 and TRBJ1-2, with TRBD1 identical over 7 bases. The ends lost 11 bases at V and 7 bases at J; junction bases unmatched: 10. CDR3 length: 12 amino acids. The V gene's germline CDR1 is SEHNR and CDR2 FQNEAQ (reference sequence). In nucleotides, the CDR3 is TGTGCCGGAACAGGGGAATTAGGTGGCTACACCTTC. Its protein product is CAGTGELGGYTF.

The chain recombines TRBV2 with TRBJ1-2; 7 bases fit TRBD1. V dropped 4 bases and J dropped 4; count of bases not matched to a gene: 6. Germline V gene lookup returns CDR1 SNHLY and CDR2 FYNNEI. There are 14 residues in the CDR3. CDR3 sequence (DNA): TGTGCCAGCAGTGTTAACAGGGGTGGCTATGGCTACACCTTC. Amino acid sequence: CASSVNRGGYGYTF.

This clonotype was picked up a small number of times. The gene calls are TRBV10-3 and TRBJ1-6; TRBD1 matches 8 bases. The germline V gene has CDR1 ENHRY and CDR2 SYGVKD. The CDR3 covers 12 residues. Trimming at V came to 10 bases and at J to 7 bases, leaving 3 bases not matched to a gene. CDR3 residues: CATQGANSPLHF. In nucleotides, the CDR3 is TGTGCCACTCAGGGGGCAAATTCACCCCTCCACTTT.

The chain recombines TRBV27 with TRBJ1-2; D ambiguous. Germline V gene data show CDR1 as MNHEY and CDR2 as SMNVEV (reference sequence). Trimming took 3 bases from V and 7 from J, leaving 12 bases between them. This CDR3 has 13 amino acids. The CDR3 bases are TGTGCCAGCAGTTTTCCAGGACTTCGTGGCTACACCTTC. This codes for CASSFPGLRGYTF.

The chain employs TRBV6-2 or TRBV6-3 and TRBJ1-1; 9 bases fit TRBD1. The V gene's germline CDR1 is MNHEY and CDR2 SVGEGT. This CDR3 region has 17 residues. J gave up 1 base and V 2 bases, and 8 bases lay outside the gene matches. The CDR3 sequence is CASSYSIQGASNTEAFF. The CDR3 nucleotides read TGTGCCAGCAGTTACAGCATACAGGGGGCCTCGAACACTGAAGCTTTCTTT.

The sample holds many counts of this clonotype. The chain joins TRBV20-1 to TRBJ1-2; D unresolved. V lost 1 base and J lost 3, with 3 bases in between. Germline assignment: CDR1 DFQATT and CDR2 SNEGSKA (reference sequence). The CDR3 has 11 residues. CDR3 coding DNA: TGCAGTGCTAGAGGGGACTATGGCTACACCTTC. It specifies CSARGDYGYTF.

This clonotype was recorded a few times. The CDR3 is CASSFTGTGGAETQYF. The CDR3 DNA reads TGTGCCAGCAGCTTTACCGGGACAGGGGGCGCGGAGACCCAGTACTTC. V and J are TRBV5-5 and TRBJ2-5, with TRBD1 identical over 12 bases. The CDR3 totals 16 residues. J gave up 5 bases and V 2 bases, and 7 bases lay outside the gene matches. Germline-derived CDR1 and CDR2 are SGHKS and YYEKEE (reference sequence).

As concerns this clonotype: A read error may be the cause here, since a much bigger clone is one base away. The chain carries TRBV24-1 and TRBJ2-2, with 7 bases that match TRBD1. CDR1 is KGHDR and CDR2 is SFDVKD in the germline V gene. This CDR3 is 16 amino acids long. CDR3 amino acids: CAASAYRGSNTGELFF. The CDR3 DNA sequence: TGTGCCGCCAGTGCTTACAGGGGTTCGAACACCGGGGAGCTGTTTTTT.

This clonotype was picked up a small number of times. The chain uses TRBV7-2 and TRBJ2-2, with 11 bases matching TRBD2. The germline V gene encodes CDR1 SGHTA and CDR2 FQGNSA. The V segment lost 2 bases and the J segment 4 bases; nucleotides outside the gene matches: 6. The length of the CDR3 is 17 residues. The CDR3 DNA follows: TGTGCCAGCAGCTTAATAGCGGGGGGGCCTGGCACCGGGGAGCTGTTTTTT. Residues: CASSLIAGGPGTGELFF. Full variable domain (remainder filled in from reference TRBV7-2 and TRBJ2-2): GAGVSQSPSNKVTEKGKDVELRCDPISGHTALYWYRQSLGQGLEFLIYFQGNSAPDKSGLPSDRFSAERTGGSVSTLTIQRTQQEDSAVYLCASSLIAGGPGTGELFFGEGSRLTVL.

The CDR3 coding sequence is TGCAGCGGCAGTACAGGGGTAGTTAACTATGGCTACACCTTC. Its protein is CSGSTGVVNYGYTF. The V call is TRBV29-1, the J call TRBJ1-2; 7 bases fit TRBD1. CDR3 length: 14 amino acids. The trim removed 7 bases at V and 1 base at J, leaving 9 bases unmatched. The germline V gene encodes CDR1 SQVTM and CDR2 ANQGSEA.

This clonotype was recorded at least ten times. The chain links TRBV5-4 to TRBJ1-1; D is unclear. The CDR3 runs 13 residues. The germline gives CDR1 SGHNT, CDR2 YYREEE (reference sequence). V was trimmed by 5 bases and J by 0 bases, leaving 8 bases between them. CDR3 DNA sequence: TGTGCCAGCAGGCCCTTCATGAACACTGAAGCTTTCTTT. This encodes CASRPFMNTEAFF.

V usage is TRBV5-5 and J usage is TRBJ2-1; 11 nucleotides match TRBD2. This CDR3 contains 16 residues. The ends lost 2 bases at V and 5 bases at J; junction bases unmatched: 6. Looked up from germline, CDR1 is SGHKS and CDR2 is YYEKEE (reference sequence). The CDR3 is CASSFQTSGTHNEQFF. The CDR3 bases are TGTGCCAGCAGCTTTCAGACTAGCGGGACCCACAATGAGCAGTTCTTC. Looking up the rest from reference TRBV5-5 and TRBJ2-1 gives the full variable domain: DAGVTQSPTHLIKTRGQQVTLRCSPISGHKSVSWYQQVLGQGPQFIFQYYEKEERGRGNFPDRFSARQFPNYSSELNVNALLLGDSALYLCASSFQTSGTHNEQFFGPGTRLTVL.

V usage is TRBV27 and J usage is TRBJ1-6; 8 positions match TRBD1. The germline V gene has CDR1 MNHEY and CDR2 SMNVEV (reference sequence). CDR3 length: 15 residues. The ends lost 5 bases at V and 14 bases at J; junction bases unmatched: 14. The CDR3, as DNA: TGTGCCAGCAGTCCTCCTACAGGGGGGAGGAAGGCCCTCCACTTT. It is translated as CASSPPTGGRKALHF.

A word on this clonotype: It may be a read error: a sequence one base away is much more abundant. The chain employs TRBV20-1 and TRBJ2-1, with unresolved D. Germline-derived CDR1 and CDR2 are DFQATT and SNEGSKA (reference sequence). V dropped 3 bases and J dropped 8 bases, with 11 bases sitting between them. The CDR3 contains 12 residues. CDR3 sequence: CSASSPEYEQFF. In DNA, the CDR3 is TGCAGTGCTAGTAGCCCGGAGTATGAGCAGTTCTTC.

This clonotype was counted a few times. J is TRBJ2-3 and V is TRBV20-1; D tentatively reads TRBD1 or TRBD2 (8 bases each). V gave up 3 bases and J gave up 0 bases, with 16 bases separating them. Germline CDR1 is DFQATT and CDR2 is SNEGSKA (reference sequence). This CDR3 region has 16 residues. Here the CDR3 reads CSASRGGTGSTDTQYF. CDR3 nucleotide sequence: TGCAGTGCTAGCCGGGGGGGGACAGGCAGCACAGATACGCAGTATTTT.

The V gene is TRBV5-4, the J gene TRBJ1-4; 9 bases line up with TRBD1. Looked up from germline, CDR1 is SGHNT and CDR2 is YYREEE (reference sequence). V was clipped by 4 bases and J by 7 bases; unmatched bases: 5. The CDR3 spans 14 residues. CDR3 in DNA: TGTGCCAGCAGCGGGGGACAGGGTACTGAAAAACTGTTTTTT. This translates into CASSGGQGTEKLFF.

This clonotype turned up a few times. The chain couples TRBV5-1 to TRBJ1-1; D is perhaps TRBD1 (6 bases). The CDR3 consists of 13 residues. Germline V gene sequence: CDR1 SGHRS, CDR2 YFSETQ. V lost 0 bases to trimming and J lost 8 bases, with 11 bases between them. CDR3 nucleotides: TGCGCCAGCAGCTTGGTCAGGGGTAACGAAGCTTTCTTT. This encodes CASSLVRGNEAFF. Drawing the rest from reference TRBV5-1 and TRBJ1-1, the complete variable domain is KAGVTQTPRYLIKTRGQQVTLSCSPISGHRSVSWYQQTPGQGLQFLFEYFSETQRNKGNFPGRFSGRQFSNSRSEMNVSTLELGDSALYLCASSLVRGNEAFFGQGTRLTVV.

This clonotype occurred a few times. The genes are TRBV29-1 and TRBJ1-1; possibly TRBD1 for D (6 bases). The CDR3 covers 13 residues. Germline CDR1 is SQVTM and CDR2 is ANQGSEA. The ends were cut back, 7 bases at V and 1 base at J, with 13 bases in the middle. CDR3 sequence (DNA): TGCAGCGCCGCAGGGGCACAGAACACTGAAGCTTTCTTT. As protein: CSAAGAQNTEAFF.

This clonotype was seen many times. The chain is built from TRBV12-3 or TRBV12-4 and TRBJ2-1; D possibly matches TRBD1 or TRBD2 (6 bases each). There are 14 residues in the CDR3. The V gene lost 11 bases and the J gene lost 2 bases, with 16 bases spanning the gap. CDR3 residues: CASSWGAPYNEQFF. As DNA, the CDR3 is TGTGCCTCCTCGTGGGGGGCTCCCTACAATGAGCAGTTCTTC.

This clonotype was picked up a small number of times. The CDR3 nucleotides are TGTGCCAGCAGCCCAGGATTACCGGGCAATCAGCCCCAGCATTTT. It specifies CASSPGLPGNQPQHF. The J gene is TRBJ1-5, the V gene TRBV7-2, with D hard to call. This CDR3 has 15 residues. CDR1 and CDR2 from the germline V gene are SGHTA and FQGNSA. Trimming pared 5 bases from V and 2 bases from J, leaving 13 bases between. Together with reference TRBV7-2 and TRBJ1-5, the CDR3 gives the full variable domain: GAGVSQSPSNKVTEKGKDVELRCDPISGHTALYWYRQSLGQGLEFLIYFQGNSAPDKSGLPSDRFSAERTGGSVSTLTIQRTQQEDSAVYLCASSPGLPGNQPQHFGDGTRLSIL.

This clonotype showed up just a few times. V gene TRBV7-2 combines with J gene TRBJ2-1; D gene uncertain. The CDR3 is 11 residues long. Trimming shortened V by 2 bases and J by 8 bases, and 4 bases separated the two germline ends. Germline V gene sequence: CDR1 SGHTA, CDR2 FQGNSA. The CDR3 here is CASSLIYEQFF. In DNA, the CDR3 is TGTGCCAGCAGCTTAATCTATGAGCAGTTCTTC.